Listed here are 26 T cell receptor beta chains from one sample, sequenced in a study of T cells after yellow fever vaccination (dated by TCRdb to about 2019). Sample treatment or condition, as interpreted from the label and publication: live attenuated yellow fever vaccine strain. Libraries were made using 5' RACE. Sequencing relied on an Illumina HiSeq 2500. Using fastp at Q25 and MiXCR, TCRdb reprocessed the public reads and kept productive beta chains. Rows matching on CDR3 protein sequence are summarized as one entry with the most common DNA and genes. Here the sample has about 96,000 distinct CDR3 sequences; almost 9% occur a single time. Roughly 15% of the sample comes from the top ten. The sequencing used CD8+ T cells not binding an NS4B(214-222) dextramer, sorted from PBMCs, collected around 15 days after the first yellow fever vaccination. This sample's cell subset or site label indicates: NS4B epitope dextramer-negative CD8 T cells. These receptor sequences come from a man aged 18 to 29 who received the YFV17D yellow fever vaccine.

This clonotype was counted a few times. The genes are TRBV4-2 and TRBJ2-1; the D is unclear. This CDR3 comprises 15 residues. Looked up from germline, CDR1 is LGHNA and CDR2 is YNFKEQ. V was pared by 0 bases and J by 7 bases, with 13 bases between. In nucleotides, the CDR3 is TGTGCCAGCAGCCAAGAAGACCCGCTGGGGAATGAGCAGTTCTTC. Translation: CASSQEDPLGNEQFF.

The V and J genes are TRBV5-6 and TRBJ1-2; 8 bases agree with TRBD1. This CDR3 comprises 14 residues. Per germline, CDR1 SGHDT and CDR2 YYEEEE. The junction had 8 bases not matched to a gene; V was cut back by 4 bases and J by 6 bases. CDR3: CASSLWTGMNGYTF. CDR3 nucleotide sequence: TGTGCCAGCAGCCTGTGGACAGGGATGAATGGCTACACCTTC.

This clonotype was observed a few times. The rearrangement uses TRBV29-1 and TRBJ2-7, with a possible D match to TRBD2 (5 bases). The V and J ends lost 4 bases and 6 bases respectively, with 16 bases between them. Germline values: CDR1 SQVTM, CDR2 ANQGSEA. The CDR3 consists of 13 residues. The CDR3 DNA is TGCAGCGTTGTCCCCGCCCTCGGGGTCGAGCAGTACTTC. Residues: CSVVPALGVEQYF.

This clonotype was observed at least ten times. The CDR3 sequence: CASSVEAGGNNEQFF. As DNA, the CDR3 is TGCGCCAGCAGCGTCGAAGCGGGGGGGAACAATGAGCAGTTCTTC. The chain combines TRBV4-3 with TRBJ2-1; 10 bases match TRBD2. The CDR3 has 15 residues. Trimming took 5 bases from V and 5 from J; bases not matched to a gene: 6. Germline V gives CDR1 LGHNA, CDR2 YSLEER.

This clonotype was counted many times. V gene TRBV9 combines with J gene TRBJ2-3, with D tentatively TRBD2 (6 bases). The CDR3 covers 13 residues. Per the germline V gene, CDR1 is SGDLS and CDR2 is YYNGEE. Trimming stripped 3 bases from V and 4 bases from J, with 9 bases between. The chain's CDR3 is CASSETGADTQYF. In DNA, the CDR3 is TGTGCCAGCAGCGAAACGGGGGCAGATACGCAGTATTTT.

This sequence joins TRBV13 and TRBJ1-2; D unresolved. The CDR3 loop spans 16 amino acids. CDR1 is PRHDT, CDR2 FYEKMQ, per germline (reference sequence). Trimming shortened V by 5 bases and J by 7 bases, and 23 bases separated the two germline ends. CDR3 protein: CASSQRAGWAEGGYTF. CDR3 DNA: TGTGCCAGCAGCCAAAGAGCGGGATGGGCAGAGGGTGGCTACACCTTC.

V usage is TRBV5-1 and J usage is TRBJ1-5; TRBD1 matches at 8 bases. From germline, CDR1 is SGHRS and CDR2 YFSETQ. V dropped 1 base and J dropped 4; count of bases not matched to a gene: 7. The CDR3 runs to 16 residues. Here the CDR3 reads CASSLPQGAGNQPQHF. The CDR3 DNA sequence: TGCGCCAGCAGCTTGCCGCAGGGGGCGGGAAATCAGCCCCAGCATTTT.

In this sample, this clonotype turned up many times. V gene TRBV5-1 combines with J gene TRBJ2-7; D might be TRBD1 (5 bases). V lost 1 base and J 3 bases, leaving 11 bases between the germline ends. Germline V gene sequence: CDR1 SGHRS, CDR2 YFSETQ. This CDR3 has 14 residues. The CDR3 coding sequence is TGCGCCAGCAGCTTGACCCAGGGCTTCTACGAGCAGTACTTC. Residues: CASSLTQGFYEQYF.

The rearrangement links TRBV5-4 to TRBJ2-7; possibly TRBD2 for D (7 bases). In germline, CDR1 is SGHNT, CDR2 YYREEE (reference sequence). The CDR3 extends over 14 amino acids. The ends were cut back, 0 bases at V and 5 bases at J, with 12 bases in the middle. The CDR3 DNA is TGTGCCAGCAGCTTGGACAGGGAGGGCAACGAGCAGTACTTC. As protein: CASSLDREGNEQYF.

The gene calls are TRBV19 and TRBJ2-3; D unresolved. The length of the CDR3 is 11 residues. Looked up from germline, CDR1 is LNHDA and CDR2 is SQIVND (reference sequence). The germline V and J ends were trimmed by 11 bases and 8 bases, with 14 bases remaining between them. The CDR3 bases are TGTGCCGTCGGCCCGTGGGTTACGCAGTATTTT. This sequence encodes CAVGPWVTQYF.

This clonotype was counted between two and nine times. CDR3 coding DNA: TGTGCCAGCAGCGGGGGGCTGCGGGGCCCTAGTGAGCAGTTCTTC. Protein product: CASSGGLRGPSEQFF. The chain links TRBV7-9 to TRBJ2-1; D may correspond to TRBD1 or TRBD2 (6 bases each). Germline loops: CDR1 SEHNR, CDR2 FQNEAQ (reference sequence). Trimming cost V 5 bases and J 9 bases, with 20 bases left between them. The CDR3 loop spans 15 amino acids.

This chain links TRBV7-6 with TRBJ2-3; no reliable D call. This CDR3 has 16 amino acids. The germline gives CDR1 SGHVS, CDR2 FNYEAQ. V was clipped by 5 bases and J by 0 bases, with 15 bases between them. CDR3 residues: CASSANGLYSTDTQYF. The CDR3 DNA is TGTGCCAGCAGCGCAAATGGCCTGTATAGCACAGATACGCAGTATTTT.

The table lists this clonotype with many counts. The CDR3 sequence: CSVEEDTQHNQETQYF. The CDR3 nucleotides read TGCAGCGTTGAAGAGGATACACAGCACAACCAAGAGACCCAGTACTTC. The chain employs TRBV29-1 and TRBJ2-5; D ambiguous. The CDR3 consists of 16 residues. CDR1 and CDR2 from the germline V gene are SQVTM and ANQGSEA. The V end was cut by 0 bases, the J end by 0 bases, with 14 bases between.

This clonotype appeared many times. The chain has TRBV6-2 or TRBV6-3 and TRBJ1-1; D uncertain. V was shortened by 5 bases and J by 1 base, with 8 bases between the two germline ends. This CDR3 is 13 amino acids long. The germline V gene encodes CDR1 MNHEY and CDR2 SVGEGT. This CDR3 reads CASSLHENTEAFF. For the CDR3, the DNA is TGTGCCAGCAGTCTACATGAGAACACTGAAGCTTTCTTT.

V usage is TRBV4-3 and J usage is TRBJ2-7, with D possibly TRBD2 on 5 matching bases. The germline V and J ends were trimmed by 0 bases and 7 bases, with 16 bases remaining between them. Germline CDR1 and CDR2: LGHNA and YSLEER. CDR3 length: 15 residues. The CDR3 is CASSQDMGTAGEQYF. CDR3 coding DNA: TGCGCCAGCAGCCAAGATATGGGTACGGCGGGTGAGCAGTACTTC.

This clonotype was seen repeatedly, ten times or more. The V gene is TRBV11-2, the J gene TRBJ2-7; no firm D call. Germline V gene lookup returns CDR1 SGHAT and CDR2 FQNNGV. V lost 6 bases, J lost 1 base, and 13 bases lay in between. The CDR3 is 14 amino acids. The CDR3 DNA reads TGTGCCAGCAGACCCGGTTTAGGTTCCTACGAGCAGTACTTC. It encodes CASRPGLGSYEQYF.

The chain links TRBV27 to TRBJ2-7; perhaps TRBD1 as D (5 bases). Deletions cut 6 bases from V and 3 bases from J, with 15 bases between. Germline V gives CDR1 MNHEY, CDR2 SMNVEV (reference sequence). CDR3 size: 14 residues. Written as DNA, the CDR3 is TGTGCCAGCAGCGAGACAGATCTCATCTACGAGCAGTACTTC. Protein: CASSETDLIYEQYF.

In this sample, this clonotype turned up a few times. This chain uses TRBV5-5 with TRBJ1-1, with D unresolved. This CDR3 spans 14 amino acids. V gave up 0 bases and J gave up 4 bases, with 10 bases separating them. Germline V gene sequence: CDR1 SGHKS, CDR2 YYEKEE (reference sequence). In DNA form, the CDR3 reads TGTGCCAGCAGCTTGGGGTACAAGGGCACTGAAGCTTTCTTT. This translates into CASSLGYKGTEAFF. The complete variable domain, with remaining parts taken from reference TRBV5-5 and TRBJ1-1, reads DAGVTQSPTHLIKTRGQQVTLRCSPISGHKSVSWYQQVLGQGPQFIFQYYEKEERGRGNFPDRFSARQFPNYSSELNVNALLLGDSALYLCASSLGYKGTEAFFGQGTRLTVV.

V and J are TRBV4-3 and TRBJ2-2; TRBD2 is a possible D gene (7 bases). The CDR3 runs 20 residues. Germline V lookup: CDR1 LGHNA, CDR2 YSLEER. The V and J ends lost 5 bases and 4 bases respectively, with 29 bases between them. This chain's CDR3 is CASSYLYRTRGGAGTGELFF. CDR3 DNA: TGCGCCAGCAGCTACCTGTATAGGACTAGAGGGGGGGCCGGCACCGGGGAGCTGTTTTTT.

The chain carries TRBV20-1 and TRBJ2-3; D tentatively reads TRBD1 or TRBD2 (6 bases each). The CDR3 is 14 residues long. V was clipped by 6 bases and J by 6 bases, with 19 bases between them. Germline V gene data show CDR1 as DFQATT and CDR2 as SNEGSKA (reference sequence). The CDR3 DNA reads TGCAGTGCCGAGGGGGGCCCCATTTGGGATACGCAGTATTTT. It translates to CSAEGGPIWDTQYF.

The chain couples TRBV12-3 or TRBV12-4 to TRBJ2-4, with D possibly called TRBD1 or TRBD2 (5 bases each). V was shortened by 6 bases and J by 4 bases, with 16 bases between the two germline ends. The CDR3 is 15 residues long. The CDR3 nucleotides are TGTGCCAGCAGCCCAGGGACCGAAAGTAAAAACATTCAGTACTTC. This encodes CASSPGTESKNIQYF.

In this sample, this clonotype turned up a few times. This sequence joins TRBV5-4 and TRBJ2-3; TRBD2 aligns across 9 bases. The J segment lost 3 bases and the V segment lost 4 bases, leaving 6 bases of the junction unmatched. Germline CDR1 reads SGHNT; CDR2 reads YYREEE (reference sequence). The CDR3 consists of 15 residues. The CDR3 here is CASSRAGGRTDTQYF. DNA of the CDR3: TGTGCCAGCAGCAGGGCGGGGGGGAGAACAGATACGCAGTATTTT.

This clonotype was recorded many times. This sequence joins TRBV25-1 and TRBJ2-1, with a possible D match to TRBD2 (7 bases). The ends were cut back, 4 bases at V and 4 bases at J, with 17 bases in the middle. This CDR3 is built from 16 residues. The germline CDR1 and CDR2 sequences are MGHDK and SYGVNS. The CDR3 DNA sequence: TGTGCCAGCAGTGTCCGGGGGGCCAGGATATACAATGAGCAGTTCTTC. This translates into CASSVRGARIYNEQFF.

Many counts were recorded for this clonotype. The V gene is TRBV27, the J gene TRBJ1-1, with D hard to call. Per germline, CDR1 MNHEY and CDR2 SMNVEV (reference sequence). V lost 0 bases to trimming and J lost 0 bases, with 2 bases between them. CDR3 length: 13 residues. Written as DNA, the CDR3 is TGTGCCAGCAGTTTATCGATGAACACTGAAGCTTTCTTT. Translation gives CASSLSMNTEAFF.

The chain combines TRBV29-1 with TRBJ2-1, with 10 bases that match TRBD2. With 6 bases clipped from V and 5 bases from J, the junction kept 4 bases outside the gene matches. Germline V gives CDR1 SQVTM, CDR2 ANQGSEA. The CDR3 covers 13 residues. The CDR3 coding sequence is TGCAGCGTAGCTAGCGGGGGCCACAATGAGCAGTTCTTC. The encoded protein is CSVASGGHNEQFF.

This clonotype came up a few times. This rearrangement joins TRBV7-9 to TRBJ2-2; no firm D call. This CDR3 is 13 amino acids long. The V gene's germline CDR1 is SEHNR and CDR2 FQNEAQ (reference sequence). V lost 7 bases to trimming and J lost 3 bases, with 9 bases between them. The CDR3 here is CASTQLDTGELFF. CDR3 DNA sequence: TGTGCCAGCACCCAACTTGACACCGGGGAGCTGTTTTTT.